One sample yielded the 20 T cell receptor beta chains listed below, sequenced in a study of blood T cell repertoires in COVID-19. Clones were sequenced by immunoSEQ multiplex PCR, and TCRdb holds only the in-frame ones, with some missing. The sample shows about 75,000 clones, 85% to 90% of them seen only once. The specimen sequenced was peripheral blood. These receptors all stem from a human donor in a cohort sampled during active COVID-19.

The chain links TRBV5-6 to TRBJ1-3; no firm D call. CDR3 length: 14 residues. CDR1 is SGHDT and CDR2 is YYEEEE in the germline V gene. Trimming stripped 0 bases from V and 5 bases from J, with 9 bases between. The CDR3 DNA is TGTGCCAGCAGCTTGGGACAAGGTAGAAACACCATATATTTT. Amino acid sequence: CASSLGQGRNTIYF. The full variable domain, completed using reference TRBV5-6 and TRBJ1-3, is DAGVTQSPTHLIKTRGQQVTLRCSPKSGHDTVSWYQQALGQGPQFIFQYYEEEERQRGNFPDRFSGHQFPNYSSELNVNALLLGDSALYLCASSLGQGRNTIYFGEGSWLTVV.

The V and J genes are TRBV7-2 and TRBJ2-1, with TRBD2 identical over 12 bases. With 3 bases clipped from V and 7 bases from J, the junction kept 4 bases outside the gene matches. From germline, CDR1 is SGHTA and CDR2 FQGNSA. This CDR3 is 15 amino acids long. The CDR3 DNA is TGTGCCAGCAGCTTCCTAGCGGGGGGGGAGAATGAGCAGTTCTTC. Its translation: CASSFLAGGENEQFF.

The rearrangement joins TRBV4-3 to TRBJ2-7, with D possibly TRBD1 on 6 matching bases. The CDR3 has 15 amino acids. Germline V gene sequence: CDR1 LGHNA, CDR2 YSLEER. Trimming stripped 4 bases from V and 5 bases from J, with 18 bases between. CDR3 in amino acids: CASSLTTAGVNEQYF. The CDR3, as DNA: TGCGCCAGCAGCCTCACCACCGCAGGGGTCAACGAGCAGTACTTC.

Written as DNA, the CDR3 is TGTGCCACCAGTGGCGGCAGTTCCTCCTACAATGAGCAGTTCTTC. Translated, it gives CATSGGSSSYNEQFF. The chain is built from TRBV24-1 and TRBJ2-1; no firm D call. Between the trimmed V and J ends, which lost 5 bases and 0 bases, there was a span of 10 bases. This CDR3 is built from 15 residues. Germline V gene data show CDR1 as KGHDR and CDR2 as SFDVKD.

The chain combines TRBV11-3 with TRBJ2-3, with D perhaps matching TRBD1 (5 bases). V lost 2 bases and J 4 bases, leaving 7 bases between the germline ends. Germline V gene data show CDR1 as SGHNT and CDR2 as YENEEA. The CDR3 is made up of 13 amino acids. The CDR3 here is CASSLLGPDTQYF. In DNA, the CDR3 is TGTGCCAGCAGCTTACTGGGGCCAGATACGCAGTATTTT.

The gene calls are TRBV5-1 and TRBJ2-1; TRBD2 aligns across 8 bases. The J segment lost 4 bases and the V segment lost 5 bases, leaving 11 bases of the junction unmatched. The CDR3 extends over 16 amino acids. Germline V gene lookup returns CDR1 SGHRS and CDR2 YFSETQ. CDR3 loop: CASSSGWASGYNEQFF. CDR3 nucleotide sequence: TGCGCCAGCAGTTCCGGTTGGGCTAGCGGGTACAATGAGCAGTTCTTC. The whole variable domain, remainder taken from reference TRBV5-1 and TRBJ2-1, is KAGVTQTPRYLIKTRGQQVTLSCSPISGHRSVSWYQQTPGQGLQFLFEYFSETQRNKGNFPGRFSGRQFSNSRSEMNVSTLELGDSALYLCASSSGWASGYNEQFFGPGTRLTVL.

The rearrangement links TRBV15 to TRBJ2-2; the match to TRBD2 covers 7 bases. The V segment lost 7 bases and the J segment 7 bases; nucleotides outside the gene matches: 9. This CDR3 is built from 14 residues. Germline values: CDR1 LNHNV, CDR2 YYDKDF (reference sequence). CDR3 coding DNA: TGTGCCACCACCGCCCGGGGGGTCGGCGGGGAGCTGTTTTTT. Protein: CATTARGVGGELFF. Full variable domain (outside the CDR3, taken from reference TRBV15 and TRBJ2-2): DAMVIQNPRYQVTQFGKPVTLSCSQTLNHNVMYWYQQKSSQAPKLLFHYYDKDFNNEADTPDNFQSRRPNTSFCFLDIRSPGLGDTAMYLCATTARGVGGELFFGEGSRLTVL.

The V gene is TRBV3-1 (or the pseudogene TRBV3-2), the J gene TRBJ1-6; D not certain. Looked up from germline, CDR1 is LGHDT and CDR2 is YNNKEL (reference sequence). With 4 bases removed from V and 0 bases from J, the gap between germline ends came to 7 bases. This CDR3 is built from 15 residues. The CDR3 loop reads CASSRPGSYNSPLHF. The CDR3 DNA sequence: TGTGCCAGCAGCCGTCCGGGCTCCTATAATTCACCCCTCCACTTT.

V is TRBV18 and J is TRBJ2-7; D may be TRBD2 (6 bases). The V end was cut by 6 bases, the J end by 7 bases, with 13 bases between. The CDR3 length is 12 residues. Germline V gene sequence: CDR1 KGHSH, CDR2 LQKENI. The CDR3 sequence is CASSRDWEEQYF. CDR3 bases: TGTGCCAGCTCGCGGGACTGGGAGGAGCAGTACTTC.

The chain uses TRBV9 and TRBJ2-2; TRBD1 agrees at 8 bases. This CDR3 is 14 amino acids long. Germline CDR1 reads SGDLS; CDR2 reads YYNGEE. After removal of 2 bases from V and 5 bases from J, the junction contained 2 bases not matched to a gene. DNA for the CDR3: TGTGCCAGCAGCGTGGACAGGGCTACCGGGGAGCTGTTTTTT. Translation gives CASSVDRATGELFF.

The rearrangement uses TRBV27 and TRBJ1-5; possibly TRBD1 for D (6 bases). Germline V lookup: CDR1 MNHEY, CDR2 SMNVEV (reference sequence). The V gene lost 6 bases and the J gene lost 9 bases, with 9 bases spanning the gap. The CDR3 has 11 residues. CDR3 loop: CASSSQGPQHF. CDR3 coding DNA: TGTGCCAGCAGCTCACAGGGGCCCCAGCATTTT.

This chain links TRBV19 with TRBJ1-5; 8 positions match TRBD1. Losses at the gene ends were 6 bases for V and 6 bases for J; bases not matched to a gene: 10. Germline loops: CDR1 LNHDA, CDR2 SQIVND (reference sequence). This CDR3 comprises 15 residues. In nucleotides, the CDR3 is TGTGCCAGTAGGACACAGGGGGTATCGGGTCAGCCCCAGCATTTT. It translates to CASRTQGVSGQPQHF. Full variable domain (rest looked up from reference TRBV19 and TRBJ1-5): DGGITQSPKYLFRKEGQNVTLSCEQNLNHDAMYWYRQDPGQGLRLIYYSQIVNDFQKGDIAEGYSVSREKKESFPLTVTSAQKNPTAFYLCASRTQGVSGQPQHFGDGTRLSIL.

The CDR3: CASRLWHADYEQYF. The DNA of the CDR3 is TGTGCCAGTCGTCTCTGGCACGCGGATTACGAGCAGTACTTC. The chain has TRBV19 and TRBJ2-7; D unclear. From germline, CDR1 is LNHDA and CDR2 SQIVND (reference sequence). The CDR3 length is 14 residues. The germline V and J ends were trimmed by 8 bases and 4 bases, with 18 bases remaining between them.

This clone was seen once. The rearrangement links TRBV18 to TRBJ2-7, with a possible D match to TRBD1 (6 bases). The CDR3 loop spans 14 amino acids. From germline, CDR1 is KGHSH and CDR2 LQKENI. Trimming pared 0 bases from V and 7 bases from J, leaving 13 bases between. The CDR3 bases are TGTGCCAGCTCACCACCCATGCAGGGGAGAGAGCAGTACTTC. Its translation is CASSPPMQGREQYF.

The genes are TRBV25-1 and TRBJ1-5; 7 positions agree with TRBD1. The CDR3 extends over 14 amino acids. Germline values: CDR1 MGHDK, CDR2 SYGVNS. Trimming at V came to 4 bases and at J to 2 bases, leaving 2 bases not matched to a gene. CDR3 DNA sequence: TGTGCCAGCAGTGCAACAGGGGGCAATCAGCCCCAGCATTTT. The encoded protein is CASSATGGNQPQHF.

This chain connects TRBV18 to TRBJ2-7; the D gene is possibly TRBD1 (6 bases). The CDR3 is 14 amino acids. Germline loops: CDR1 KGHSH, CDR2 LQKENI. V lost 3 bases, J lost 4 bases, and 13 bases lay in between. For the CDR3, the DNA is TGTGCCAGCTCACCCCCCGGGACACTTTACGAGCAGTACTTC. Amino acids: CASSPPGTLYEQYF.

V gene TRBV15 combines with J gene TRBJ2-1; no reliable D call. V lost 2 bases, J lost 8 bases, and 16 bases lay in between. The CDR3 consists of 15 residues. Germline CDR1 and CDR2: LNHNV and YYDKDF (reference sequence). This CDR3 reads CATSRPPVSVDEQFF. The CDR3, as DNA: TGTGCCACCAGCAGACCACCAGTATCCGTCGATGAGCAGTTCTTC.

This clone was counted between two and nine times. The gene calls are TRBV2 and TRBJ1-5, with D maybe TRBD1 (5 bases). The CDR3 contains 13 residues. Trimming pared 6 bases from V and 6 bases from J, leaving 12 bases between. Germline V gene data show CDR1 as SNHLY and CDR2 as FYNNEI. CDR3 bases: TGTGCCAGCAGGGAGGGTAGGGGTCAGCCCCAGCATTTT. This translates into CASREGRGQPQHF.

The CDR3 coding sequence is TGTGCCAGCACCTCAGGGCTCTCGGAGCAGTACTTC. Amino acid sequence: CASTSGLSEQYF. J is TRBJ2-7 and V is TRBV27; a possible D gene is TRBD1 (5 bases). Trimming shortened V by 7 bases and J by 7 bases, and 14 bases separated the two germline ends. Germline assignment: CDR1 MNHEY and CDR2 SMNVEV (reference sequence). CDR3 length equals 12 residues.

The V gene is TRBV6-1, the J gene TRBJ1-3; 7 bases are shared with TRBD1. V shed 4 bases, J shed 0 bases, and the junction held 6 bases outside the gene matches. The germline CDR1 and CDR2 sequences are MNHNS and SASEGT. This CDR3 comprises 16 residues. CDR3 nucleotide sequence: TGTGCCAGCAGTGGACAGGGAGCCTCCTCTGGAAACACCATATATTTT. It yields the protein CASSGQGASSGNTIYF.